This T cell receptor (beta chain) comes out of a study of blood T cell repertoires in COVID-19. Study summary: PBMCs, B-cell-depleted T cells, or T cells provided the cDNA or gDNA that made up the material.

Germline-derived CDR1 and CDR2 are MGHRA and YSYEKL. The CDR3 is 20 amino acids. V was clipped by 1 base and J by 0 bases; unmatched bases: 12. Seattle-derived patients entered the study during active infection and were followed longitudinally. As processed by the authors: Reference gene primer amplification gave estimated nucleated cell counts. Profiled with immunoSEQ multiplex PCR; TCRdb holds only in-frame clones, not every one. V and J calls and clone size are as listed in that table; D and trimming were resolved from the DNA. The sample lists under 200,000 clones; about nine tenths were seen once.

The sequence came from a woman in her fifties or sixties with COVID-19, enrolled during active disease. The chain employs TRBV4-1 and TRBJ1-5; TRBD1 agrees at 10 bases. Sequenced material: peripheral blood. The chain's CDR3 is CASSQGRRQGAQYSNQPQHF. CDR3 nucleotides: TGCGCCAGCAGCCAAGGTAGGAGACAGGGGGCGCAGTATAGCAATCAGCCCCAGCATTTT.